This T cell receptor (beta chain) emerged from a study of T cell responses to AZD1222 COVID-19 vaccine. Study-level findings and limits: Only a handful of AZD1222 recipients were seropositive at baseline.

A remark on this clone: As yet, its antigen is unknown.

TCRdb keeps only in-frame clones here, not all; method: immunoSEQ multiplex PCR. The sample has almost 80,000 clones; approximately 86% are singletons. Germline V gene lookup returns CDR1 MDHEN and CDR2 SYDVKM. The CDR3 is 14 amino acids. Trimming stripped 5 bases from V and 6 bases from J, with 16 bases between. The material was peripheral blood, obtained on day 0 of AZD1222 vaccination. This rearrangement joins TRBV28 to TRBJ1-1, with D possibly being TRBD1 (5 bases). This clonotype was obtained from an adult in good health. The DNA of the CDR3 is TGTGCCAGCAGTGTAGGTGGGGGTCCTCCTGAAGCTTTCTTT. This gives the protein CASSVGGGPPEAFF.